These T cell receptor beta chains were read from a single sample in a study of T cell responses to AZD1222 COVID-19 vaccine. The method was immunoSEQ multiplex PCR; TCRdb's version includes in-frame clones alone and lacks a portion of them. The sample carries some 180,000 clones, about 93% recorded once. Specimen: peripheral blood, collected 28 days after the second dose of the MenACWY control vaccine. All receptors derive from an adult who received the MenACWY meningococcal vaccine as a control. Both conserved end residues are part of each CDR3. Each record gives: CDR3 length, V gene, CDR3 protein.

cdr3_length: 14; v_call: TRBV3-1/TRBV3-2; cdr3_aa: CASSPTGGNTEAFF
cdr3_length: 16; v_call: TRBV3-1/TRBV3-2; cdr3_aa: CASSQDLTGGSYGYTF
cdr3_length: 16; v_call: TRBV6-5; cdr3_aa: CASSSLARVASYEQYF
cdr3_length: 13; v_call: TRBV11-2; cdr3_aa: CASRGTGHTEAFF
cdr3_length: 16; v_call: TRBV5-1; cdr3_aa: CASSLKGQGGNEKLFF
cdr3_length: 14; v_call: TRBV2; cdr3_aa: CASTNTGNNQPQHF
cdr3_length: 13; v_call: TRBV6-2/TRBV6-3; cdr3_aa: CASSDRRNQPQHF
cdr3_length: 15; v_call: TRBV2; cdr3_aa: CASRSEGIMNTEAFF
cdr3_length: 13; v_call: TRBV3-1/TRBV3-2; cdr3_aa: CASSQDTPTRAFF
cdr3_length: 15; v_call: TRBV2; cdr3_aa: CASSEFGTGNQPQHF
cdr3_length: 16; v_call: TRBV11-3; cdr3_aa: CASSSGGTSNTGELFF
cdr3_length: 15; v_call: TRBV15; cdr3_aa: CATSGLRNSGEKLFF
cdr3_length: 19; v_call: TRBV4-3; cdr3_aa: CASSQRGMGANLLSEKLFF
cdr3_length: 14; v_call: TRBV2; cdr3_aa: CASSESRSAEKLFF
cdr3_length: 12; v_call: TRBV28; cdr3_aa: CASSSRFYGYTF
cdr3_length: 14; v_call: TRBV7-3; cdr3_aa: CASSLGVTTDTQYF
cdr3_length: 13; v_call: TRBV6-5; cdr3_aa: CASSSNTGTEAFF
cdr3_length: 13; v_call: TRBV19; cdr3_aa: CASGTLSNQPQHF
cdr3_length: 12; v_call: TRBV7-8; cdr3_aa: CASSNNGIGYTF
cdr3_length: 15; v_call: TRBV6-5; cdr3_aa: CASSDRHRSSYEQYF
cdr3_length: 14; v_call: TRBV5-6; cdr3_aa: CASSLWGSNQPQHF
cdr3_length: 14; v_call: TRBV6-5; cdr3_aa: CASQTELYNSPLHF
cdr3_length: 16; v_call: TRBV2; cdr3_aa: CASILRKTGLLYGYTF
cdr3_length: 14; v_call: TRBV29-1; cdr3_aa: CSVKGSSSYNEQFF
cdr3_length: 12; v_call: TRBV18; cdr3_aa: CASSPLTEGYTF
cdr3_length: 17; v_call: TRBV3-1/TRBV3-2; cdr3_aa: CASSRGQWRGVQETQYF
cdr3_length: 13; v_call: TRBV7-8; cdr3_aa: CASSFGRQETQYF
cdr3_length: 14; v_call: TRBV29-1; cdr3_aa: CSAGDTGSYNEQFF
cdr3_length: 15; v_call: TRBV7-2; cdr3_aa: CASSPSGGAPNIQYF
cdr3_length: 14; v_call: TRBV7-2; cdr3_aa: CASSAGTANTEAFF
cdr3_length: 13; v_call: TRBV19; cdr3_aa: CASSIEGWQPQHF
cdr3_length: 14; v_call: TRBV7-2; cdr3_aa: CASTRTGVDYGYTF
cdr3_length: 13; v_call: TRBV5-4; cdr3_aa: CASSFGTSETQYF
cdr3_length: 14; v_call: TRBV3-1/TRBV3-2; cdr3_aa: CASSSTASEGKLFF
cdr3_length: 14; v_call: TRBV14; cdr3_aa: CASSQGRYTGELFF
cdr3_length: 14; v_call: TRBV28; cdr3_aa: CASSLEGLPYEQYF
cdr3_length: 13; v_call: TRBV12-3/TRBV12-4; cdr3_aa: CASNPTGNYGYTF
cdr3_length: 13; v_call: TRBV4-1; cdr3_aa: CASSQGGGYGYTF
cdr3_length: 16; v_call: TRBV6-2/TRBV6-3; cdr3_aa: CASSYPDLAGTYEQYF
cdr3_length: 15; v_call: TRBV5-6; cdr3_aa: CASSLPGGNNSPLHF
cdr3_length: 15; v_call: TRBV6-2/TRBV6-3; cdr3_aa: CASSWGQGRGSPLHF
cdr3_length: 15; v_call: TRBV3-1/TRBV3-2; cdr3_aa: CASSQAYSRLYGYTF
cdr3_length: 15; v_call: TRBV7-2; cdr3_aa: CASSQRTFTTYEQYF
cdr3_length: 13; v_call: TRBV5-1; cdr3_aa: CASSPDSGNTIYF
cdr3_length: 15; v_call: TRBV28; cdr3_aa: CASRPPGQPFYEQYF
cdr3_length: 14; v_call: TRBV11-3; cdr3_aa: CASSLSTGSYEQYF